The sequence of this TCR beta chain was determined in a study of cytomegalovirus exposure and HLA in healthy donors. Across the study: Of some 400 genotyped donors, approximately 80% clustered with self-reported Caucasian donors.

This clone turned up a few times. Its antigen is currently unknown. Points from the study as a whole: Later analysis associated a missense DCLRE1C variant with TCR beta V- and J-gene trimming. There were reportedly fewer N-insertions in an Asian-associated ancestry cluster than the roughly 670-donor mean, in a later analysis.

V was shortened by 4 bases and J by 5 bases, with 12 bases between the two germline ends. There are 14 residues in the CDR3. The PCR used 60 Vbeta and 13 Jbeta primers. Here immunoSEQ multiplex PCR was the method, and the copy in TCRdb shows in-frame clones only, minus some. The sample records roughly 110,000 clones, roughly four fifths being singletons. The receptor's source is a man younger than 35 in good health and CMV-seronegative. The J gene is TRBJ1-4, the V gene TRBV5-3, with D perhaps matching TRBD1 (5 bases). TRBV5-3 is flagged as an ORF with uncertain function. The sample taken for sequencing was PBMCs. The CDR3 coding sequence is TGTGCCAGAAGCCCGGAGGAGGGGAATGAAAAACTGTTTTTT. Residues: CARSPEEGNEKLFF.